Below, one TCR beta chain is given with its context. Ten or more counts support this clonotype. Its antigen remains undetermined. Per-base quality was not reported, and no clone a single base away is much larger than it. The sample originates from a study of blood T cells in healthy people across ages (dated by TCRdb to between 2014 and 2016). About the investigation overall: In model experiments, template switching captured about one uniquely barcoded TCR beta cDNA molecule for every two T cells. The study measured age-related changes in TCR beta repertoire diversity using deep sequencing normalized with unique cDNA molecular identifiers. Donors were grouped into four age groups: young (average roughly 17 years), middle-aged (39), aged (approximately 67) and long-lived (over 80). To avoid experimental bias, donors of different ages were distributed randomly across sequencing lanes. Two additional independent replicas of 1 million unique cDNA reads from the same blood draw were analyzed for two donors (one aged 18 to 30 and one aged 80 or older). The paper's findings and limits, for the study overall: The long-lived group showed more naive CD4+ T cells, fewer expanded clones and increased TCR diversity than the aged group, suggesting age selection. As age increased, observed TCR beta diversity per million T cells dropped in a roughly linear way, and a significant reduction was already evident by age around 41. There was a strong correlation between observed TCR beta diversity and the percentage of naive T cells measured by flow cytometry. Since profiling was done on bulk unsorted PBMCs, naive and antigen-experienced compartments could not be conclusively compared. Donor CMV infection status was unknown, potentially confounding age-related changes in expanded clonotypes. Estimates of total diversity from one million sequenced T cells were regarded as lower bounds and underestimates.

Between the V and J ends, shortened by 5 bases and 5 bases respectively, the junction contains 16 bases. The germline V gene provides CDR1 LGHNA and CDR2 YNFKEQ. The CDR3 runs 14 residues from the cysteine to the phenylalanine. Only the CDR3 portion is preserved as DNA: 42 bases, with reading frame beginning at the first base. The donors were roughly 39 Caucasian individuals from Russia, aged roughly 6 to 90 years, who were systemically healthy. Each donor gave ten milliliters of peripheral blood, drawn into EDTA-treated Vacutainer tubes. PBMCs were isolated by Ficoll-Paque density-gradient centrifugation, with at least 6.5 million obtained per sample. Trizol reagent was used to extract total RNA from the PBMCs, yielding at least 5.5 micrograms per sample. For every donor, an aliquot of PBMCs went through flow cytometry to measure the percentages of naive CD45RAhigh/CD27high T cells. The method was 5' RACE. Instrument on record: Illumina HiSeq 2500. A second PCR of about 6 to 12 cycles was run with a J-beta primer mix and a sample-barcoded 5' primer. A unique molecular identifier was introduced onto each TCR beta cDNA molecule by a template-switch 5' adaptor carrying 12 random nucleotides. Each sample yielded at least 3 million CDR3-containing paired-end reads. All of the RNA was converted into first-strand cDNA using the Mint cDNA synthesis kit, with a TRBC-specific oligonucleotide serving as the primer. Following uracil-DNA glycosylase treatment, a first 18-cycle PCR with universal primers M1SS and BC2_uni_R was performed on all cDNA. The original methods were these. Normalization of each sample was performed by random selection of 1 million high-quality reads, each carrying a distinct molecular identifier. Instead of being binned into consensus sequences, reads that shared molecular identifiers were thrown out. MiTCR, run with a Q25 quality threshold and the strictest error-elimination algorithm, handled CDR3 identification, clonotype clustering and error correction. Lower-bound total TCR beta diversity was estimated with a nonparametric unseen species model using Euler transformation. TCRdb trimmed public reads at Q25 via fastp, called clones via MiXCR and kept in-frame beta chains. Every entry covers one CDR3 protein and lists the most common genes and DNA from its rows. The V and J calls were determined by TCRdb, not by the authors. Present in this sample are 650,000 to 1,000,000 distinct CDR3 sequences, under 40% of which were seen just once. The ten largest clones take up over 10% of the sample.

This sequence was found in a man younger than 35 in good health. Sequenced sample: blood. The V and J segments used are TRBV4-2 and TRBJ2-7, with a weak D call of TRBD2 (6 bases match). The bases read TGTGCCAGCAGCTCGGGACTCCTTCAGGACGAGCAGTACTTC. This is translated as CASSSGLLQDEQYF.